This TCR beta chain was identified during a study of immune heterogeneity within non-small cell lung tumors. Study-wide context: Histologically, a few tumors were squamous cell carcinomas and nine to ten were non-squamous carcinomas. The remaining 1 tumor was not otherwise specified.

Samples each supplied around 640 ng of bulk tumor genomic DNA as template. Several widely spaced biopsies per primary tumor were taken during surgery. Patients underwent curative surgery for non-small cell lung cancer (untreated and newly diagnosed). TCR beta CDR3 regions came from multiplex PCR with 32 forward V and 13 reverse J primers. TCRdb re-called the multiplex PCR reads through MiXCR, storing one row per CDR3 protein. Of approximately 5,000 distinct CDR3 sequences listed, under 25% are singletons. CDR1 and CDR2 from the germline V gene are LNHNV and YYDKDF (reference sequence). CDR3 length: 15 residues. For this clonotype: A much larger clone differs by one base, so this may be a read error.

V gene TRBV15 combines with J gene TRBJ2-7; the match to TRBD2 covers 14 bases. Sequenced material: lung tumor tissue. This TCR came from a woman aged 55-75 years with non-small cell lung cancer. The CDR3 loop reads CVTSSGTSGSYEQYF. In DNA, the CDR3 is TGTGTCACCAGCAGTGGGACTAGCGGGAGCTACGAGCAGTACTTC. The whole variable domain, remainder taken from reference TRBV15 and TRBJ2-7, is DAMVIQNPRYQVTQFGKPVTLSCSQTLNHNVMYWYQQKSSQAPKLLFHYYDKDFNNEADTPDNFQSRRPNTSFCFLDIRSPGLGDTAMYLCVTSSGTSGSYEQYFGPGTRLTVT.